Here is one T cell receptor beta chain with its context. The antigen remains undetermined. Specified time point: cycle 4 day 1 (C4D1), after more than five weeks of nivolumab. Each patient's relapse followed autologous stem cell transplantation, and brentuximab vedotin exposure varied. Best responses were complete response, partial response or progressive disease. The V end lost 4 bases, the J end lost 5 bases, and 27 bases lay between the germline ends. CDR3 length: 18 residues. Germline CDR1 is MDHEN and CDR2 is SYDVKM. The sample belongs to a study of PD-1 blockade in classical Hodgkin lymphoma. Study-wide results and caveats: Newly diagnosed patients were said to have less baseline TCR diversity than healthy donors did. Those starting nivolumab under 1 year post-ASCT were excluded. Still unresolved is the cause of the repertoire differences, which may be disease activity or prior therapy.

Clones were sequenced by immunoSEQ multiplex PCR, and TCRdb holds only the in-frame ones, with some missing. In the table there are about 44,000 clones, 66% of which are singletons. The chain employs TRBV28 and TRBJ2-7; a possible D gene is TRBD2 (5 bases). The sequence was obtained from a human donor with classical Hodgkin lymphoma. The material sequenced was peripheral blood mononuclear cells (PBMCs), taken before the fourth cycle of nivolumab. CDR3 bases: TGTGCCAGCAGTTCCCTTAATGGGCAAGGAGGACCTCAGGACGAGCAGTACTTC. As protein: CASSSLNGQGGPQDEQYF.